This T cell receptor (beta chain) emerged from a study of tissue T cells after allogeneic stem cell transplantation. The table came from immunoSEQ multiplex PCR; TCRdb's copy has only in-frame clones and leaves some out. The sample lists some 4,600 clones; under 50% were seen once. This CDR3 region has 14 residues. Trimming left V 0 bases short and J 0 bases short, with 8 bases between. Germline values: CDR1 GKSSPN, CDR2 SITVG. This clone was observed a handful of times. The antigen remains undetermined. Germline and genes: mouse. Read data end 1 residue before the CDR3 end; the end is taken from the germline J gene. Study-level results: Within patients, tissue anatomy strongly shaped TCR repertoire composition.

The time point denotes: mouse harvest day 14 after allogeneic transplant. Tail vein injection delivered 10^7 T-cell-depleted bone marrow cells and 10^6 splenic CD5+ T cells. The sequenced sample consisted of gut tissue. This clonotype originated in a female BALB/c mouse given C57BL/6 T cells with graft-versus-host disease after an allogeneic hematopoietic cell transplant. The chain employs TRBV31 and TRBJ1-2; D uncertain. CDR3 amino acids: CAWSLTNTNSDYTF. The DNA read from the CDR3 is TGTGCCTGGAGTCTCACAAACACAAACTCCGACTACACC.